The clone carrying this TCR beta chain was recorded once. The data were obtained in a study of blood T cell repertoires in COVID-19. V was clipped by 7 bases and J by 0 bases, with 12 bases between them. This CDR3 spans 14 amino acids. Germline V gene data show CDR1 as MDHEN and CDR2 as SYDVKM. Profiled with immunoSEQ multiplex PCR; TCRdb holds only in-frame clones, not every one. This table holds about 250,000 clones, about 82% found once. The rearrangement joins TRBV28 to TRBJ1-1; possible D gene TRBD1, 6 bases. The receptor was isolated from a woman between 45 and 65 years old with acute COVID-19. Sequenced sample: PBMCs or T cells enriched from blood (not recorded which). The CDR3 sequence: CASKLQGMNTEAFF. The CDR3 coding sequence is TGTGCCAGCAAGCTACAGGGCATGAACACTGAAGCTTTCTTT.